The 27 T cell receptor beta chains presented below share a single source sample, sequenced in a study of blood T cell repertoires in COVID-19. The assay was immunoSEQ multiplex PCR, and TCRdb's table has in-frame clones only and misses some. The data contain hundreds of thousands of clones, roughly 80% of them seen just once; the ten biggest clones take up less than 20%. The material sequenced was peripheral blood. The receptors here all came from a woman older than 75 with active or convalescent COVID-19.

This chain uses TRBV4-3 with TRBJ2-7, with no clear D. The ends were cut back, 3 bases at V and 5 bases at J, with 17 bases in the middle. The CDR3 is 15 amino acids. CDR1 LGHNA and CDR2 YSLEER come from the germline V gene. The CDR3 sequence is CASSHSVVRADEQYF. Here the CDR3 DNA reads TGCGCCAGCAGCCACTCCGTCGTCCGCGCCGACGAGCAGTACTTC.

The V call is TRBV19, the J call TRBJ1-6; D remains unclear. V dropped 7 bases and J dropped 5 bases, with 18 bases sitting between them. In germline, CDR1 is LNHDA, CDR2 SQIVND (reference sequence). The CDR3 runs to 16 residues. Here the CDR3 reads CASKPDRVENNSPLHF. The CDR3 DNA is TGTGCCAGTAAGCCCGATCGGGTCGAAAATAATTCACCCCTCCACTTT.

This clone came up many times. The chain employs TRBV11-2 and TRBJ2-7, with TRBD2 matching 8 bases. With 1 base clipped from V and 3 bases from J, the junction kept 5 bases outside the gene matches. Germline loops: CDR1 SGHAT, CDR2 FQNNGV. The CDR3 runs to 15 residues. CDR3 nucleotide sequence: TGTGCCAGCAGCTTAGGACCCGGGGGGGACTACGAGCAGTACTTC. Translating gives CASSLGPGGDYEQYF.

The chain couples TRBV6-1 to TRBJ1-1; a weak D match, TRBD1 (5 bases). CDR1 MNHNS and CDR2 SASEGT come from the germline V gene. V lost 0 bases and J lost 0, with 11 bases in between. The CDR3 runs to 16 residues. The CDR3 protein is CASSEAQGGMNTEAFF. The CDR3 DNA reads TGTGCCAGCAGTGAAGCGCAGGGCGGGATGAACACTGAAGCTTTCTTT.

This chain links TRBV7-2 with TRBJ1-2; 7 positions agree with TRBD1. J was trimmed by 7 bases and V by 5 bases; bases with no gene match: 10. In germline, CDR1 is SGHTA, CDR2 FQGNSA. The CDR3 consists of 14 residues. CDR3: CASSGSTGSGGYTF. The CDR3 region has the DNA TGTGCCAGCAGCGGATCGACAGGGTCAGGTGGCTACACCTTC. Combining the CDR3 with reference TRBV7-2 and TRBJ1-2 gives the whole variable domain GAGVSQSPSNKVTEKGKDVELRCDPISGHTALYWYRQSLGQGLEFLIYFQGNSAPDKSGLPSDRFSAERTGGSVSTLTIQRTQQEDSAVYLCASSGSTGSGGYTFGSGTRLTVV.

Of note for this clone: Other DNA sequences in the sample encode the same CDR3. V and J are TRBV29-1 and TRBJ1-1, with no clear D. CDR3 length: 12 amino acids. V lost 1 base, J lost 1 base, and 4 bases lay in between. CDR1 SQVTM and CDR2 ANQGSEA come from the germline V gene. CDR3: CSVEGRNTEAFF. The CDR3 nucleotides read TGCAGCGTTGAAGGGAGGAACACTGAAGCTTTCTTT. The variable domain in full, completed from reference TRBV29-1 and TRBJ1-1, reads SAVISQKPSRDICQRGTSLTIQCQVDSQVTMMFWYRQQPGQSLTLIATANQGSEATYESGFVIDKFPISRPNLTFSTLTVSNMSPEDSSIYLCSVEGRNTEAFFGQGTRLTVV.

This chain uses TRBV7-3 with TRBJ2-1; D gene unclear. V lost 5 bases, J lost 0 bases, and 11 bases lay in between. The germline V gene has CDR1 SGHTA and CDR2 FQGTGA. This CDR3 is built from 15 residues. The CDR3 protein is CASSALLSSYNEQFF. CDR3 coding DNA: TGTGCCAGCAGCGCCCTCCTGAGCTCCTACAATGAGCAGTTCTTC.

This chain connects TRBV2 to TRBJ1-3, with D possibly matching TRBD1 (5 bases). Trimming removed 4 bases from V and 0 bases from J, with 10 bases in between. The CDR3 length is 15 residues. Germline CDR1 is SNHLY and CDR2 is FYNNEI. CDR3 sequence (DNA): TGTGCCAGCAGTGCAGGGCATTTCTCTGGAAACACCATATATTTT. It yields the protein CASSAGHFSGNTIYF.

V is TRBV9 and J is TRBJ2-2; TRBD2 agrees at 13 bases. The J segment lost 4 bases and the V segment lost 4 bases, leaving 10 bases of the junction unmatched. CDR3 size: 18 residues. Germline loops: CDR1 SGDLS, CDR2 YYNGEE. The CDR3 DNA reads as TGTGCCAGCAGCACGCCGAGAGGGACTAGCGGGGCCACCGGGGAGCTGTTTTTT. Translating it yields CASSTPRGTSGATGELFF.

The chain has TRBV12-3 or TRBV12-4 and TRBJ1-2; the D gene is possibly TRBD1 (6 bases). The ends were cut back, 4 bases at V and 10 bases at J, with 10 bases in the middle. This CDR3 has 11 amino acids. The CDR3 DNA is TGTGCCAGCAGTTCGCGGACAGCCTACACCTTC. Protein product: CASSSRTAYTF.

V usage is TRBV18 and J usage is TRBJ1-5; D might be TRBD1 (5 bases). This CDR3 is 13 amino acids long. V was trimmed by 8 bases and J by 0 bases, leaving 8 bases between them. The germline V gene has CDR1 KGHSH and CDR2 LQKENI. CDR3 region: CASAGDSNQPQHF. For the CDR3, the DNA is TGTGCCAGCGCGGGGGATAGCAATCAGCCCCAGCATTTT.

V is TRBV6-2 or TRBV6-3 and J is TRBJ1-2; D is undetermined. This CDR3 is built from 14 residues. Trimming cost V 2 bases and J 8 bases, with 15 bases left between them. The germline gives CDR1 MNHEY, CDR2 SVGEGT. The CDR3 protein is CASSYDLLGRGYTF. CDR3 DNA sequence: TGTGCCAGCAGTTACGACCTACTAGGAAGGGGCTACACCTTC.

This clone was picked up one time. The V and J genes are TRBV2 and TRBJ2-7, with 8 bases fitting TRBD1. Germline V gene data show CDR1 as SNHLY and CDR2 as FYNNEI. This CDR3 is 15 amino acids long. V lost 10 bases to trimming and J lost 2 bases; unmatched junction nucleotides: 13. CDR3 region: CANPPPGQVTYEQYF. The CDR3 nucleotides read TGTGCCAACCCCCCCCCGGGACAGGTCACCTACGAGCAGTACTTC. Variable domain in full (rest from reference TRBV2 and TRBJ2-7): EPEVTQTPSHQVTQMGQEVILRCVPISNHLYFYWYRQILGQKVEFLVSFYNNEISEKSEIFDDQFSVERPDGSNFTLKIRSTKLEDSAMYFCANPPPGQVTYEQYFGPGTRLTVT.

The genes are TRBV20-1 and TRBJ2-7; 8 bases are a match to TRBD1. V lost 3 bases, J lost 5 bases, and 12 bases stayed unmatched. The CDR3 is made up of 15 amino acids. Germline V gene data show CDR1 as DFQATT and CDR2 as SNEGSKA (reference sequence). Here the CDR3 DNA reads TGCAGTGCTAGTCCCGTCTTGACAGGGGACCACGAGCAGTACTTC. This sequence encodes CSASPVLTGDHEQYF.

V usage is TRBV9 and J usage is TRBJ1-6; TRBD1 might be the D (6 bases). Looked up from germline, CDR1 is SGDLS and CDR2 is YYNGEE. This CDR3 spans 15 amino acids. The V and J ends lost 3 bases and 6 bases respectively, with 13 bases between them. In DNA form, the CDR3 reads TGTGCCAGCAGCGCCGATGGACAGCTTAATTCACCCCTCCACTTT. It codes for CASSADGQLNSPLHF.

The genes are TRBV6-5 and TRBJ1-1, with 9 bases aligning to TRBD1. Germline CDR1 reads MNHEY; CDR2 reads SVGAGI. The ends lost 6 bases at V and 5 bases at J; junction bases unmatched: 10. CDR3 size: 15 residues. The CDR3 DNA sequence: TGTGCCAGCAGGCGACTGACAGGGGGGGAAACTGAAGCTTTCTTT. It encodes CASRRLTGGETEAFF.

The V and J genes are TRBV7-8 and TRBJ2-2; D is perhaps TRBD2 (6 bases). CDR3 size: 15 residues. Trimming removed 0 bases at V and 1 base at J, with 6 bases between. CDR1 is SGHVS, CDR2 FQNEAQ, per germline. The CDR3 region has the DNA TGTGCCAGCAGCTTAGCCGGGGGGAACACCGGGGAGCTGTTTTTT. Its protein product is CASSLAGGNTGELFF.

The rearrangement links TRBV15 to TRBJ1-4; D gene uncertain. The CDR3 runs 18 residues. Germline assignment: CDR1 LNHNV and CDR2 YYDKDF (reference sequence). The V end was cut by 4 bases, the J end by 0 bases, with 18 bases between. Written as DNA, the CDR3 is TGTGCCACCAGCACTACGGTCATCTTCGGGGCAACTAATGAAAAACTGTTTTTT. Translation: CATSTTVIFGATNEKLFF.

V is TRBV7-9 and J is TRBJ2-1; no firm D call. CDR1 is SEHNR, CDR2 FQNEAQ, per germline (reference sequence). The CDR3 is 12 residues long. V was trimmed by 6 bases and J by 14 bases, leaving 17 bases between them. In nucleotides, the CDR3 is TGTGCCAGCAGTCAAGTTTCAGGTGTTAAGTTCTTC. Protein: CASSQVSGVKFF.

The chain employs TRBV30 and TRBJ1-1; a weak D match, TRBD1 (5 bases). The CDR3 is 15 amino acids. Trimming cost V 0 bases and J 1 base, with 12 bases left between them. CDR1 is GTSNPN and CDR2 is SVGIG in the germline V gene (reference sequence). CDR3 residues: CAWSVSGYGNTEAFF. CDR3 nucleotide sequence: TGTGCCTGGAGTGTGTCAGGGTACGGGAACACTGAAGCTTTCTTT.

The chain uses TRBV24-1 and TRBJ1-2, with 8 bases identical to TRBD1. The ends lost 5 bases at V and 7 bases at J; junction bases unmatched: 5. CDR1 is KGHDR, CDR2 SFDVKD, per germline. This CDR3 has 13 amino acids. CDR3 sequence: CATSAGGAGGYTF. The DNA for the CDR3 is TGTGCCACCAGTGCAGGGGGCGCGGGTGGCTACACCTTC.

The chain carries TRBV10-3 and TRBJ2-5, with TRBD1 identical over 7 bases. CDR3 length: 12 residues. The trim removed 6 bases at V and 7 bases at J, leaving 5 bases unmatched. Germline V gene sequence: CDR1 ENHRY, CDR2 SYGVKD. The CDR3 here is CAIRGTGVTQYF. CDR3 coding DNA: TGTGCCATCAGGGGAACAGGGGTGACCCAGTACTTC.

This clone came up once. This rearrangement joins TRBV6-5 to TRBJ1-5; the D gene is possibly TRBD1 (5 bases). V was cut by 6 bases and J by 3 bases, with 12 bases left in between. The length of the CDR3 is 14 residues. Germline-derived CDR1 and CDR2 are MNHEY and SVGAGI. CDR3 coding DNA: TGTGCCAGCAGGACGAAGGGGAACAATCAGCCCCAGCATTTT. Residues: CASRTKGNNQPQHF.

The chain carries TRBV7-9 and TRBJ2-1; 8 positions agree with TRBD2. Looked up from germline, CDR1 is SEHNR and CDR2 is FQNEAQ (reference sequence). The V segment lost 5 bases and the J segment 5 bases; nucleotides outside the gene matches: 11. CDR3 length: 16 residues. The CDR3, as DNA: TGTGCCAGCAGCCGAGGACTCGGGACTAGGCACAATGAGCAGTTCTTC. This translates into CASSRGLGTRHNEQFF.

This rearrangement joins TRBV7-9 to TRBJ1-2, with D possibly being TRBD1 (5 bases). V lost 4 bases, J lost 6 bases, and 15 bases lay in between. This CDR3 is 14 amino acids long. Per germline, CDR1 SEHNR and CDR2 FQNEAQ (reference sequence). CDR3 region: CASSSLAGSNGYTF. The DNA of the CDR3 is TGTGCCAGCAGCTCCCTGGCAGGGTCAAATGGCTACACCTTC.

CDR3: CASSPQRVAYEQYF. CDR3 nucleotides: TGTGCCAGCAGCCCACAACGGGTCGCCTACGAGCAGTACTTC. V usage is TRBV7-9 and J usage is TRBJ2-7, with no clear D. The germline V and J ends were trimmed by 5 bases and 2 bases, with 13 bases remaining between them. The V gene's germline CDR1 is SEHNR and CDR2 FQNEAQ (reference sequence). This CDR3 spans 14 amino acids.

The chain has TRBV4-3 and TRBJ2-1, with 13 nucleotides matching TRBD2. The germline V gene has CDR1 LGHNA and CDR2 YSLEER. The CDR3 covers 18 residues. With 0 bases clipped from V and 8 bases from J, the junction kept 10 bases outside the gene matches. CDR3 loop: CASSQDSGWTSGSDEQFF. CDR3 sequence (DNA): TGCGCCAGCAGCCAAGATAGCGGTTGGACTAGCGGGAGCGATGAGCAGTTCTTC.